Listed below are T cell receptor beta chains from one sample, sequenced in a study of blood T cell repertoires in COVID-19. Profiled with immunoSEQ multiplex PCR; TCRdb holds only in-frame clones, not every one. The table shows about 97,000 clones, with more than 75% occurring only once. The sequencing sample was made of peripheral blood. The source is a man in his fifties with active or convalescent COVID-19. Each CDR3 is given with its conserved first and last residue. A D gene is named only where the DNA matches it firmly. A row's size may be missing; if present it is once, few, many or a size class.

>TRBJ1-2|TRBD1|-|TRBV19
CASRTTGGSYGYTF
TGTGCCAGTAGGACTACAGGGGGGAGCTATGGCTACACCTTC
>TRBJ1-5|TRBD1|-|TRBV2
CASSGGQEGQPQHF
TGTGCCAGCAGTGGGGGACAGGAGGGTCAGCCCCAGCATTTT
>TRBJ2-4|TRBD1|-|TRBV19
CASTLGQGAGEENIQYF
TGTGCCAGTACTTTGGGACAGGGTGCGGGAGAGGAAAACATTCAGTACTTC
>TRBJ2-3|-|-|TRBV3-1/TRBV3-2
CASSPTDTDTQYF
TGTGCCAGCAGCCCTACCGACACAGATACGCAGTATTTT
>TRBJ1-3|-|-|TRBV7-2
CASRRGGSSSGNTIYF
TGTGCCAGCAGAAGAGGAGGTTCGAGTTCTGGAAACACCATATATTTT
>TRBJ1-5|-|once|TRBV7-2
CASSLGFGRFSNQPQHF
TGTGCCAGCAGCTTAGGGTTTGGCAGGTTTAGCAATCAGCCCCAGCATTTT
>TRBJ1-5|-|-|TRBV14
CASSRSGNQPQHF
TGTGCCAGCAGTCGGAGCGGCAATCAGCCCCAGCATTTT
>TRBJ2-5|TRBD2|-|TRBV27
CASSLIPSGQETQYF
TGTGCCAGCAGTTTAATTCCTAGCGGCCAAGAGACCCAGTACTTC
>TRBJ2-1|-|-|TRBV28
CASSLTRDSIIPGEQFF
TGTGCCAGCAGTTTAACCCGGGACTCAATTATCCCCGGCGAGCAGTTCTTC
>TRBJ2-5|-|-|TRBV6-5
CASGRSVADQETQYF
TGTGCCAGCGGTCGGTCCGTAGCGGACCAAGAGACCCAGTACTTC
>TRBJ1-2|-|-|TRBV24-1
CATGETGTNYGYTF
TGTGCCACCGGGGAGACAGGTACTAACTATGGCTACACCTTC
>TRBJ2-7|TRBD1|-|TRBV28
CASSATGGGYEQYF
TGTGCCAGCAGTGCGACAGGGGGGGGCTACGAGCAGTACTTC
>TRBJ2-3|-|-|TRBV7-2
CASSLDRQGLTHTDTQYF
TGTGCCAGCAGCTTAGATCGACAGGGACTGACTCACACAGATACGCAGTATTTT
>TRBJ1-2|TRBD1|few|TRBV27
CASSSNPGTGGFSYGYTF
TGTGCCAGCAGTTCGAACCCCGGGACAGGGGGCTTCTCCTATGGCTACACCTTC
>TRBJ1-5|-|-|TRBV21-1
CASSNSRGGNQPQHF
TGTGCCAGCAGCAATTCCAGGGGAGGCAATCAGCCCCAGCATTTT
>TRBJ2-2|TRBD2|-|TRBV10-2
CASSRLTSGGSGELFF
TGCGCCAGCAGCAGACTTACTAGCGGGGGGTCCGGGGAGCTGTTTTTT
>TRBJ1-1|TRBD1|-|TRBV3-1/TRBV3-2
CASSPWDRRTEAFF
TGTGCCAGCAGCCCGTGGGACAGACGGACTGAAGCTTTCTTT
>TRBJ1-5|-|-|TRBV19
CASLSGDFNQPQHF
TGTGCCAGTCTTTCGGGGGACTTCAATCAGCCCCAGCATTTT
>TRBJ2-3|-|-|TRBV5-4
CASSLGQSSSTDTQYF
TGTGCCAGCAGCTTGGGGCAGTCTTCTAGCACAGATACGCAGTATTTT
>TRBJ2-5|TRBD2|few|TRBV5-4
CASSPWTSGERETQYF
TGTGCCAGCAGCCCATGGACTAGCGGGGAGCGGGAGACCCAGTACTTC
>TRBJ1-4|-|-|TRBV7-2
CASSLGGGNEKLFF
TGTGCCAGCAGCTTGGGCGGAGGTAATGAAAAACTGTTTTTT
>TRBJ2-3|TRBD2|-|TRBV18
CASSPGYGGSDTQYF
TGTGCCAGCTCACCAGGTTACGGGGGGTCAGATACGCAGTATTTT
>TRBJ1-1|-|-|TRBV6-7
CASSPPGWGGYTEAFF
TGTGCCAGCAGTCCACCTGGCTGGGGGGGGTACACTGAAGCTTTCTTT
>TRBJ2-5|TRBD2|-|TRBV28
CASSPRGDEETQYF
TGTGCCAGCAGTCCGCGGGGGGATGAGGAGACCCAGTACTTC
>TRBJ1-2|-|-|TRBV18
CASSPFSGGIRDGYTF
TGTGCCAGCTCACCGTTTTCGGGGGGTATCAGGGATGGCTACACCTTC
>TRBJ2-3|TRBD2|-|TRBV10-3
CANNPSGGSTDTQYF
TGTGCCAACAACCCTAGCGGGGGCTCCACAGATACGCAGTATTTT
>TRBJ2-5|TRBD1|-|TRBV18
CASSPGTDQETQYF
TGTGCCAGCTCACCCGGGACAGATCAAGAGACCCAGTACTTC
>TRBJ1-3|-|-|TRBV5-1
CASKLDSSGNTIYF
TGCGCCAGTAAACTAGATTCCTCTGGAAACACCATATATTTT
>TRBJ2-5|TRBD2|-|TRBV4-3
CASSRDGASGIAETQYF
TGCGCCAGCAGCCGAGACGGGGCTAGCGGTATCGCGGAGACCCAGTACTTC
>TRBJ1-5|TRBD1|-|TRBV6-5
CASSYSGQGGQPQHF
TGTGCCAGCAGTTACTCGGGACAGGGCGGTCAGCCCCAGCATTTT
>TRBJ1-5|TRBD1|few|TRBV6-1
CASSEAGGLNQPQHF
TGTGCCAGCAGTGAGGCAGGGGGCCTCAATCAGCCCCAGCATTTT
>TRBJ2-7|TRBD2|-|TRBV27
CATVRLAGGHEQYF
TGTGCCACCGTTAGACTAGCGGGGGGACACGAGCAGTACTTC
>TRBJ1-1|TRBD1|-|TRBV7-2
CASSFEGAYPTEAFF
TGTGCCAGCAGCTTCGAGGGGGCGTATCCTACTGAAGCTTTCTTT
>TRBJ2-7|TRBD1|few|TRBV4-1
CASSRTGASSYEQYF
TGCGCCAGCAGCAGGACAGGGGCGAGCTCCTACGAGCAGTACTTC
>TRBJ2-2|TRBD2|-|TRBV28
CASSRRSGAGELFF
TGTGCCAGCAGCCGACGTAGCGGGGCCGGGGAGCTGTTTTTT
>TRBJ2-5|-|once|TRBV5-6
CASSLAGKETQYF
TGTGCCAGCAGCTTGGCGGGTAAAGAGACCCAGTACTTC
>TRBJ2-5|-|-|TRBV4-2
CASSQGGVQETQYF
TGTGCCAGCAGCCAAGGGGGCGTCCAAGAGACCCAGTACTTC
>TRBJ1-6|TRBD1|-|TRBV28
CASSSRQGEPSDSPLHF
TGTGCCAGCAGTTCCAGACAGGGGGAACCTTCGGATTCACCCCTCCACTTT
>TRBJ1-3|-|-|TRBV30
CAWSRGPISGNTIYF
TGTGCCTGGAGTAGGGGCCCGATCTCTGGAAACACCATATATTTT
>TRBJ2-5|-|-|TRBV27
CASSLPDQGTETQYF
TGTGCCAGCAGTTTACCCGACCAGGGTACGGAGACCCAGTACTTC
>TRBJ1-1|-|-|TRBV7-9
CASSLVAGLAEAFF
TGTGCCAGCAGCTTAGTTGCAGGGCTCGCTGAAGCTTTCTTT
>TRBJ1-2|-|-|TRBV29-1
CSVDGQGEGYTF
TGCAGCGTTGATGGCCAGGGTGAAGGCTACACCTTC
>TRBJ2-1|-|-|TRBV7-9
CASSFSQGNEQFF
TGTGCCAGCAGCTTTTCACAGGGCAATGAGCAGTTCTTC
>TRBJ1-6|TRBD1|-|TRBV5-6
CASSYRQGLEYSPLHF
TGTGCCAGCAGCTACAGACAGGGACTGGAATATTCACCCCTCCACTTT
>TRBJ2-1|TRBD1|-|TRBV9
CASSVVDREGQEQFF
TGTGCCAGCAGCGTAGTGGACAGGGAAGGTCAAGAGCAGTTCTTC
>TRBJ1-2|TRBD1|-|TRBV25-1
CASAGQGTNYGYTF
TGTGCCAGCGCGGGACAGGGAACTAACTATGGCTACACCTTC
>TRBJ1-5|TRBD1|-|TRBV23-1
CASRNWTGVKGNQPQHF
TGCGCCAGCAGAAACTGGACAGGGGTGAAGGGCAATCAGCCCCAGCATTTT
>TRBJ2-2|TRBD1|-|TRBV28
CASCQQGVRTGELFF
TGTGCCAGCTGTCAGCAGGGGGTGAGGACCGGGGAGCTGTTTTTT
>TRBJ2-5|-|-|TRBV19
CASSDASRETQYF
TGTGCCAGTAGTGACGCTAGCAGAGAGACCCAGTACTTC
>TRBJ2-6|TRBD1|few|TRBV30
CAWSRVTGAGGANVLTF
TGTGCCTGGAGTCGGGTGACAGGGGCGGGGGGGGCCAACGTCCTGACTTTC
>TRBJ2-2|TRBD1|-|TRBV7-6
CASSSGQGGTGELFF
TGTGCCAGCAGCTCTGGACAGGGGGGCACCGGGGAGCTGTTTTTT
>TRBJ2-5|-|-|TRBV18
CASSPRGSETQYF
TGTGCCAGCTCTCCCAGGGGTAGTGAGACCCAGTACTTC
>TRBJ2-5|-|-|TRBV2
CASSHTPAWETQYF
TGTGCCAGCAGTCACACCCCAGCGTGGGAGACCCAGTACTTC
>TRBJ2-7|-|once|TRBV10-1
CASSQGNYEQYF
TGCGCCAGCAGTCAGGGGAATTACGAGCAGTACTTC
>TRBJ1-1|TRBD1|-|TRBV5-8
CASNLQGETEAFF
TGTGCCAGCAACTTACAGGGGGAAACTGAAGCTTTCTTT
>TRBJ1-2|-|-|TRBV6-6
CASTGLGGYTF
TGTGCCAGCACAGGGTTGGGTGGCTACACCTTC
>TRBJ1-5|-|-|TRBV10-1
CASSGQSGQPQHF
TGCGCCAGCAGTGGACAGTCCGGTCAGCCCCAGCATTTT
>TRBJ1-1|-|-|TRBV19
CASRRGPEIPEAFF
TGTGCCAGTAGACGAGGGCCTGAAATCCCTGAAGCTTTCTTT